Listed here is a single T cell receptor beta chain. TCRdb's table, derived via immunoSEQ multiplex PCR, lists solely in-frame clones and lacks some. The repertoire includes some 2 million clones, about 94% of them detected once, and 0.9% to 1.3% sits in the top ten. These data come from a study of shared clonotypes between healthy human individuals. Germline V lookup: CDR1 SGHNT, CDR2 YYREEE (reference sequence). Trimming shortened V by 0 bases and J by 4 bases, and 9 bases separated the two germline ends. The CDR3 extends over 14 amino acids. Naive CD8 cells lacked CD45RO and underwent positive selection for CCR7, leaving out terminally differentiated effector memory CD45RA+ cells.

Sequencing was performed on naive CD8+ T cells sorted from blood. The V gene is TRBV5-4, the J gene TRBJ2-3, with a tentative D call TRBD2 (7 bases). The clonotype originates from a man aged 18 to 30 in good health. CDR3: CASSLAGGPDTQYF. CDR3 sequence (DNA): TGTGCCAGCAGCTTGGCGGGGGGCCCAGATACGCAGTATTTT.